This TCR beta chain was documented in a study of shared clonotypes between healthy human individuals. Profiled with immunoSEQ multiplex PCR; TCRdb holds only in-frame clones, not every one. The sample has roughly 720,000 clones; less than 95% are singletons. V shed 1 base and J shed 4 bases, with 14 bases lying between them. The CDR3 is 16 amino acids. Per germline, CDR1 SGHAT and CDR2 FQNNGV. As regards this clone: Its antigen is unidentified.

Notes on the study in general: Researchers found naive subsets generally carried larger estimated richness than memory subsets.

The clonotype originates from a young man in good health. Some clones in this sample may be carry-over from other donors' samples. What was sequenced was memory CD8+ T cells from PBMCs. The subset here: CD45RO+ cells pooled with CCR7-negative TemRA cells. This chain uses TRBV11-2 with TRBJ2-1, with D tentatively TRBD2 (6 bases). The CDR3 nucleotides are TGTGCCAGCAGCTTAGGCCCTGGACTAACTTACAATGAGCAGTTCTTC. It yields the protein CASSLGPGLTYNEQFF. The whole variable domain, remainder taken from reference TRBV11-2 and TRBJ2-1, is EAGVAQSPRYKIIEKRQSVAFWCNPISGHATLYWYQQILGQGPKLLIQFQNNGVVDDSQLPKDRFSAERLKGVDSTLKIQPAKLEDSAVYLCASSLGPGLTYNEQFFGPGTRLTVL.